The 26 T cell receptor beta chains presented below share a single source sample, sequenced in a study of identical twins (dated by TCRdb to about 2016). Library creation used 5' RACE. The sequencer listed for this sample is Illumina HiSeq 2000. TCRdb reprocessed the public reads (quality trimming at Q25 with fastp, clone calling with MiXCR) and kept in-frame beta chains. One record per CDR3 amino acid sequence lists the most common genes and DNA. This sample lists 400,000 to 600,000 distinct CDR3 sequences; about a fifth were detected once. Of the sample, approximately 0.5% is held by the ten largest clones. This sample was shared with a second study, whose subject was yellow fever vaccine responses in identical twins.

The sample consisted of CD4+ T cells sorted from blood. All receptors derive from a woman aged 18-29 years in good health.

The chain carries TRBV20-1 and TRBJ2-2; D is unresolved. Trimming stripped 1 base from V and 6 bases from J, with 15 bases between. Germline V CDR1 and CDR2: DFQATT, SNEGSKA (reference sequence). The CDR3 sequence is 15 residues long. The CDR3 protein is CSARGTSTVAGELFF. The CDR3 region has the DNA TGCAGTGCTAGAGGCACCAGTACAGTCGCCGGGGAGCTGTTTTTT.

V gene TRBV20-1 combines with J gene TRBJ2-5; D not resolved. CDR3 size: 12 residues. CDR1 DFQATT and CDR2 SNEGSKA come from the germline V gene (reference sequence). V dropped 5 bases and J dropped 0 bases, with 7 bases sitting between them. The CDR3 sequence: CSASGYQETQYF. Here the CDR3 DNA reads TGCAGTGCTTCAGGATACCAAGAGACCCAGTACTTC.

The V call is TRBV20-1, the J call TRBJ2-5, with D possibly matching TRBD2 (6 bases). Trimming removed 6 bases at V and 2 bases at J, with 13 bases between. Germline lookup yields CDR1 DFQATT and CDR2 SNEGSKA (reference sequence). The CDR3 loop spans 13 amino acids. CDR3 DNA: TGCAGTGCACGGAGGGCCAAGCAAGAGACCCAGTACTTC. Translating gives CSARRAKQETQYF.

This clonotype was recorded a few times. The chain joins TRBV27 to TRBJ2-7; 12 bases align to TRBD2. The CDR3 runs to 15 residues. Germline lookup yields CDR1 MNHEY and CDR2 SMNVEV (reference sequence). The V gene end was trimmed by 7 bases and the J gene end by 3 bases; junction bases not matched to a gene: 7. The CDR3 protein is CASKKLAGGYYEQYV. The CDR3, as DNA: TGTGCCAGCAAAAAACTAGCGGGGGGATACTACGAGCAGTACGTC.

The chain links TRBV29-1 to TRBJ2-5; D may be TRBD2 (6 bases). The CDR3 extends over 15 amino acids. From germline, CDR1 is SQVTM and CDR2 ANQGSEA. Deletions cut 6 bases from V and 1 base from J, with 18 bases between. CDR3 sequence reads: CSVKKGRDFQETQYF. The DNA of the CDR3 is TGCAGCGTCAAAAAGGGACGGGACTTCCAAGAGACCCAGTACTTC.

In this sample, this clonotype turned up many times. The chain joins TRBV24-1 to TRBJ2-1; D is possibly TRBD1 or TRBD2 (5 bases each). From germline, CDR1 is KGHDR and CDR2 SFDVKD. Trimming removed 4 bases at V and 7 bases at J, with 13 bases between. This CDR3 has 14 residues. CDR3 in DNA: TGTGCCACCAGTGACCGTACGGGACGTAATGAGCAGTTCTTC. Translated: CATSDRTGRNEQFF.

This clonotype was seen many times. The chain carries TRBV11-2 and TRBJ2-3; D is unresolved. CDR1 and CDR2 (germline): SGHAT, FQNNGV. The CDR3 runs 12 residues. V lost 1 base and J lost 4, with 3 bases in between. The CDR3 region has the DNA TGTGCCAGCAGCTTAGCTGCAGATACGCAGTATTTT. As protein: CASSLAADTQYF.

The chain is built from TRBV19 and TRBJ1-1; D might be TRBD1 (5 bases). Germline V gives CDR1 LNHDA, CDR2 SQIVND (reference sequence). Trimming removed 8 bases at V and 1 base at J, with 14 bases between. The CDR3 spans 14 residues. The CDR3 bases are TGTGCCAGTCAACCCTGGGGGGGGAACACTGAAGCTTTCTTT. Amino acid sequence: CASQPWGGNTEAFF.

The chain recombines TRBV29-1 with TRBJ2-7, with 10 positions matching TRBD2. CDR3 size: 14 residues. Germline CDR1 is SQVTM and CDR2 is ANQGSEA. Germline trimming cut 6 bases from V and 5 bases from J; bases unmatched to any gene: 10. The DNA for the CDR3 is TGCAGCGTGGATAGCGGGAGGCCCCAGGACGAGCAGTACTTC. Translated: CSVDSGRPQDEQYF.

This clonotype was seen more than once but under ten times. One end of the junction is discordant with germline, which a read error may explain. V is TRBV11-2 and J is TRBJ2-3; D not certain. The germline gives CDR1 SGHAT, CDR2 FQNNGV. The CDR3 sequence is 13 residues long. CDR3 in DNA: TGTGCCAGCAGCCTAGAGAGGCTCGCTGCTCAGTATTTT. This codes for CASSLERLAAQYF.

In this sample, this clonotype turned up a few times. CDR3 region: CASSLEAYADLLAYEQYF. The CDR3 DNA sequence: TGTGCCAGCAGCTTAGAAGCTTACGCGGACCTCCTGGCCTACGAGCAGTACTTC. The chain employs TRBV7-8 and TRBJ2-7; D not certain. V gave up 1 base and J gave up 2 bases, with 21 bases separating them. The CDR3 is 18 residues long. CDR1 and CDR2 from the germline V gene are SGHVS and FQNEAQ.

This clonotype has a handful of counts. The chain carries TRBV5-1 and TRBJ2-1; unclear D gene. The germline CDR1 and CDR2 sequences are SGHRS and YFSETQ. CDR3 length: 15 amino acids. V lost 5 bases to trimming and J lost 7 bases, with 19 bases between them. This chain's CDR3 is CASSSPNYPPNEQFF. In nucleotides, the CDR3 is TGCGCCAGCAGTTCCCCAAACTATCCCCCGAATGAGCAGTTCTTC.

The chain recombines TRBV7-2 with TRBJ2-1, with 9 bases identical to TRBD2. V gave up 4 bases and J gave up 0 bases; unmatched junction bases: 4. The CDR3 has 16 amino acids. Germline V gives CDR1 SGHTA, CDR2 FQGNSA. The CDR3 DNA reads as TGTGCCAGCAGCTCCCAGCGGGGGGTCTCCTACAATGAGCAGTTCTTC. It is translated as CASSSQRGVSYNEQFF.

The J gene is TRBJ2-3, the V gene TRBV9, with D hard to call. The V end was cut by 0 bases, the J end by 2 bases, with 4 bases between. The CDR3 runs 13 residues. Germline assignment: CDR1 SGDLS and CDR2 YYNGEE. The chain's CDR3 is CASSVEHTDTQYF. The DNA for the CDR3 is TGTGCCAGCAGCGTAGAGCACACAGATACGCAGTATTTT.

This clonotype has a handful of counts. This chain uses TRBV10-3 with TRBJ2-1; 9 bases match TRBD1. The CDR3 sequence is 12 residues long. The trim removed 10 bases at V and 8 bases at J, leaving 6 bases unmatched. Germline V gene sequence: CDR1 ENHRY, CDR2 SYGVKD. CDR3: CATRTGVDEQFF. The CDR3 nucleotides are TGTGCCACCCGGACAGGGGTGGATGAGCAGTTCTTC.

The chain recombines TRBV10-3 with TRBJ1-2; no clear D. V lost 4 bases to trimming and J lost 0 bases, with 6 bases between them. Germline CDR1 is ENHRY and CDR2 is SYGVKD. The CDR3 covers 13 residues. CDR3 DNA sequence: TGTGCCATCAGTGGCGATCCTAACTATGGCTACACCTTC. Translated: CAISGDPNYGYTF.

This clonotype was recorded a few times. V and J are TRBV5-1 and TRBJ1-1, with D possibly TRBD1 on 6 matching bases. Trimming cost V 4 bases and J 2 bases, with 12 bases left between them. Germline CDR1 and CDR2: SGHRS and YFSETQ. There are 14 residues in the CDR3. CDR3 in DNA: TGCGCCAGCAGCGAGGGACACGGCAACACTGAAGCTTTCTTT. This gives the protein CASSEGHGNTEAFF.

This clonotype was observed once. The CDR3 does not close with the conserved phenylalanine or tryptophan, likely indicating a read error. The chain recombines TRBV6-5 with TRBJ1-6; no clear D gene. The germline gives CDR1 MNHEY, CDR2 SVGAGI. V gave up 0 bases and J gave up 7 bases, with 13 bases separating them. This CDR3 spans 16 amino acids. The chain's CDR3 is CASSYSAANRNSPLHV. For the CDR3, the DNA is TGTGCCAGCAGTTACTCGGCAGCTAACAGAAATTCACCCCTCCACGTT.

This chain's CDR3 is CASSLAGTGRETQYF. The DNA for the CDR3 is TGTGCCAGCAGTTTAGCGGGGACAGGGAGAGAGACCCAGTACTTC. This chain links TRBV12-3 or TRBV12-4 with TRBJ2-5, with TRBD1 identical over 9 bases. The CDR3 covers 15 residues. Trimming removed 0 bases from V and 4 bases from J; junction bases left unmatched: 3.

This clonotype turned up a few times. The rearrangement joins TRBV5-1 to TRBJ2-3; 10 bases fit TRBD2. The CDR3 loop spans 15 amino acids. Germline CDR1 SGHRS, CDR2 YFSETQ. With 7 bases clipped from V and 1 base from J, the junction kept 6 bases outside the gene matches. The CDR3 nucleotides read TGCGCCAGCGGATCCCTAGCGGGGGGCACAGATACGCAGTATTTT. Its protein is CASGSLAGGTDTQYF.

The rearrangement joins TRBV6-1 to TRBJ1-2; 8 positions match TRBD1. Trimming took 6 bases from V and 3 from J; bases not matched to a gene: 3. This CDR3 comprises 13 residues. The germline CDR1 and CDR2 sequences are MNHNS and SASEGT. The CDR3 spells CASRLDRDYGYTF. In DNA, the CDR3 is TGTGCCAGCAGATTGGACAGGGACTATGGCTACACCTTC.

CDR3 coding DNA: TGCGCCAGCAGCTTGGTTACAGAATCACCCCTCCACTTT. It translates to CASSLVTESPLHF. The chain recombines TRBV5-1 with TRBJ1-6; D unclear. With 0 bases removed from V and 10 bases from J, the gap between germline ends came to 8 bases. The germline V gene has CDR1 SGHRS and CDR2 YFSETQ. This CDR3 spans 13 amino acids.

This chain joins TRBV10-3 and TRBJ2-1; TRBD1 agrees at 7 bases. Trimming at V came to 2 bases and at J to 6 bases, leaving 16 bases not matched to a gene. The CDR3 consists of 18 residues. The germline CDR1 and CDR2 sequences are ENHRY and SYGVKD. CDR3 sequence: CAISETIGAGGTINEQFF. CDR3 DNA sequence: TGTGCCATCAGTGAGACGATCGGGGCAGGGGGAACGATCAATGAGCAGTTCTTC.

The CDR3 region is CSARDVGPGEQYF. The CDR3 DNA reads TGCAGTGCTAGAGATGTCGGCCCGGGCGAGCAGTACTTC. The rearrangement uses TRBV20-1 and TRBJ2-7, with D uncertain. CDR3 size: 13 residues. Germline V lookup: CDR1 DFQATT, CDR2 SNEGSKA (reference sequence). The germline V and J ends were trimmed by 0 bases and 6 bases, with 12 bases remaining between them.

This clonotype was detected only a few times. V gene TRBV20-1 combines with J gene TRBJ1-1, with 7 bases identical to TRBD1. CDR3 length equals 14 residues. From germline, CDR1 is DFQATT and CDR2 SNEGSKA (reference sequence). The V segment lost 4 bases and the J segment 1 base; nucleotides outside the gene matches: 6. The CDR3 sequence is CSANTGAPNTEAFF. As DNA, the CDR3 is TGCAGTGCTAACACAGGGGCACCGAACACTGAAGCTTTCTTT.

The chain carries TRBV20-1 and TRBJ2-7, with D possibly matching TRBD1 (5 bases). Looked up from germline, CDR1 is DFQATT and CDR2 is SNEGSKA (reference sequence). V was clipped by 8 bases and J by 5 bases, with 13 bases between them. This CDR3 spans 11 amino acids. The CDR3 nucleotides are TGCAGTCCGAAAGGGGCGAACGAGCAGTACGTC. It translates to CSPKGANEQYV.